The 14 T cell receptor beta chains given below trace back to one sample, sequenced in a study of T cell responses to AZD1222 COVID-19 vaccine. Profiling relied on immunoSEQ multiplex PCR, and the TCRdb table lists in-frame clones only, not all of them. The top ten clones hold roughly 5.3% of a sample with approximately 120,000 clones, roughly nine tenths of them seen once. This specimen consisted of peripheral blood, obtained on day 0 of AZD1222 vaccination. These receptors came from an adult in good health.

The chain joins TRBV9 to TRBJ2-2; D is ambiguous. V was trimmed by 2 bases and J by 3 bases, leaving 5 bases between them. The CDR3 contains 13 residues. CDR1 is SGDLS and CDR2 is YYNGEE in the germline V gene. This chain's CDR3 is CASSVEYTGELFF. The CDR3 DNA sequence: TGTGCCAGCAGCGTCGAGTACACCGGGGAGCTGTTTTTT.

The chain employs TRBV6-2 or TRBV6-3 and TRBJ2-5; D unclear. V was pared by 4 bases and J by 4 bases, with 4 bases between. This CDR3 is built from 11 residues. Looked up from germline, CDR1 is MNHEY and CDR2 is SVGEGT. DNA of the CDR3: TGTGCCAGCAGTTGGGGAGAGACCCAGTACTTC. It yields the protein CASSWGETQYF.

CDR3 nucleotides: TGTGCCAGCAGTTTGGCGGGACCTCATAATTCACCCCTCCACTTT. This encodes CASSLAGPHNSPLHF. V is TRBV27 and J is TRBJ1-6; possible D gene TRBD1, 5 bases. The CDR3 totals 15 residues. V lost 3 bases and J lost 5, with 11 bases in between. CDR1 is MNHEY and CDR2 is SMNVEV in the germline V gene (reference sequence).

V usage is TRBV10-3 and J usage is TRBJ2-3; 7 nucleotides align to TRBD2. Trimming took 6 bases from V and 3 from J; bases not matched to a gene: 6. The germline V gene has CDR1 ENHRY and CDR2 SYGVKD. The CDR3 loop spans 14 amino acids. CDR3 loop: CAISLPGGTDTQYF. CDR3 sequence (DNA): TGTGCCATCAGCCTACCGGGGGGTACAGATACGCAGTATTTT.

This sequence joins TRBV7-9 and TRBJ1-2; 8 positions match TRBD1. Germline V CDR1 and CDR2: SEHNR, FQNEAQ (reference sequence). The CDR3 contains 14 residues. V was clipped by 4 bases and J by 4 bases; unmatched bases: 5. The CDR3 DNA follows: TGTGCCAGCAGCTCATTCACAGGGGGCTATGGCTACACCTTC. Translating gives CASSSFTGGYGYTF.

The chain recombines TRBV28 with TRBJ1-1; 7 bases map to TRBD1. The V gene's germline CDR1 is MDHEN and CDR2 SYDVKM. The CDR3 contains 18 residues. V shed 2 bases, J shed 4 bases, and the junction held 16 bases outside the gene matches. This CDR3 is CASSLNVYRGGRSTEAFF. Written as DNA, the CDR3 is TGTGCCAGCAGTTTAAACGTGTACAGGGGAGGGCGAAGCACTGAAGCTTTCTTT.

This chain joins TRBV28 and TRBJ1-5, with a weak D call TRBD1 (6 bases). V dropped 4 bases and J dropped 2 bases, with 12 bases sitting between them. The V gene's germline CDR1 is MDHEN and CDR2 SYDVKM. The length of the CDR3 is 15 residues. For the CDR3, the DNA is TGTGCCAGCAGTTCTCCATCAGGGGGCAATCAGCCCCAGCATTTT. This encodes CASSSPSGGNQPQHF. The full variable domain, completed using reference TRBV28 and TRBJ1-5, is DVKVTQSSRYLVKRTGEKVFLECVQDMDHENMFWYRQDPGLGLRLIYFSYDVKMKEKGDIPEGYSVSREKKERFSLILESASTNQTSMYLCASSSPSGGNQPQHFGDGTRLSIL.

The chain has TRBV7-9 and TRBJ1-1, with 11 bases aligning to TRBD1. This CDR3 is built from 17 residues. Germline loops: CDR1 SEHNR, CDR2 FQNEAQ (reference sequence). After removal of 4 bases from V and 3 bases from J, the junction contained 10 bases not matched to a gene. This chain's CDR3 is CASSSRGQGGDHTEAFF. CDR3 DNA sequence: TGTGCCAGCAGCTCAAGGGGACAGGGGGGAGATCACACTGAAGCTTTCTTT. The entire variable domain, with the rest obtained from reference TRBV7-9 and TRBJ1-1, is as follows: DTGVSQNPRHKITKRGQNVTFRCDPISEHNRLYWYRQTLGQGPEFLTYFQNEAQLEKSRLLSDRFSAERPKGSFSTLEIQRTEQGDSAMYLCASSSRGQGGDHTEAFFGQGTRLTVV.

This clone has a handful of counts. This chain links TRBV7-2 with TRBJ2-2; TRBD1 might be the D (6 bases). V lost 5 bases, J lost 1 base, and 14 bases lay in between. This CDR3 is built from 16 residues. The germline V gene encodes CDR1 SGHTA and CDR2 FQGNSA. The CDR3 loop reads CASSAYRVQNTGELFF. The CDR3 DNA is TGTGCCAGCAGCGCATACAGGGTCCAGAACACCGGGGAGCTGTTTTTT.

The chain joins TRBV6-5 to TRBJ2-1; D is ambiguous. Trimming took off 8 bases at V and 8 bases at J, with 10 bases between the two ends. This CDR3 comprises 11 residues. The germline gives CDR1 MNHEY, CDR2 SVGAGI. In DNA, the CDR3 is TGTGCCAGCTTCGTGGGCGATGAGCAGTTCTTC. Translated, it gives CASFVGDEQFF.

This clone showed up just a few times. The gene calls are TRBV18 and TRBJ2-7; D is perhaps TRBD2 (7 bases). The CDR3 totals 16 residues. V lost 6 bases to trimming and J lost 7 bases, with 25 bases between them. Germline lookup yields CDR1 KGHSH and CDR2 LQKENI. The CDR3 region has the DNA TGTGCCAGCTCCCCCTCCATTGGGCGGGGGCCTTTGGAGCAGTACTTC. It yields the protein CASSPSIGRGPLEQYF. The full variable domain, its missing parts supplied by reference TRBV18 and TRBJ2-7, is NAGVMQNPRHLVRRRGQEARLRCSPMKGHSHVYWYRQLPEEGLKFMVYLQKENIIDESGMPKERFSAEFPKEGPSILRIQQVVRGDSAAYFCASSPSIGRGPLEQYFGPGTRLTVT.

The count of this clone is one. The gene calls are TRBV11-2 and TRBJ2-5; the D gene is possibly TRBD2 (7 bases). The CDR3 has 15 amino acids. V was pared by 5 bases and J by 3 bases, with 16 bases between. Germline V gene lookup returns CDR1 SGHAT and CDR2 FQNNGV. The CDR3 bases are TGTGCCAGCAGCATTCGGGGGGCGGAAGAAGAGACCCAGTACTTC. Its protein product is CASSIRGAEEETQYF.

V is TRBV4-2 and J is TRBJ2-5, with 9 bases that match TRBD2. CDR3 length equals 15 residues. The J segment lost 1 base and the V segment lost 0 bases, leaving 0 bases of the junction unmatched. CDR1 LGHNA and CDR2 YNFKEQ come from the germline V gene. In DNA form, the CDR3 reads TGTGCCAGCAGCCAAGAGCGGGAGGGCCAAGAGACCCAGTACTTC. Its protein is CASSQEREGQETQYF.

This clone was counted a few times. The J gene is TRBJ1-1, the V gene TRBV7-8, with D possibly matching TRBD1 (5 bases). Trimming left V 0 bases short and J 6 bases short, with 14 bases between. Germline V gives CDR1 SGHVS, CDR2 FQNEAQ. The CDR3 covers 15 residues. CDR3 protein: CASSLAGGSGAEAFF. CDR3 nucleotides: TGTGCCAGCAGCTTAGCTGGGGGGAGTGGAGCTGAAGCTTTCTTT.